The present entry profiles one T cell receptor (beta chain) with its context. Looked up from germline, CDR1 is SGHTA and CDR2 is FQGNSA. There are 16 residues in the CDR3. The germline V and J ends were trimmed by 3 bases and 0 bases, with 13 bases remaining between them. Original analysis: Reference gene primer amplification in the assay estimated nucleated cell counts. The table came from immunoSEQ multiplex PCR; TCRdb's copy has only in-frame clones and leaves some out. Clone size and the V and J calls come from that table; the DNA yielded D and trimming. In the table there are 140,000 to 150,000 clones, approximately 80% of which are singletons. The data are from a study of blood T cell repertoires in COVID-19. Study context: COVID-19 samples, acute and convalescent, were from the United States, Italy and Spain. The cDNA or gDNA used as material had been derived from T cells, B-cell-depleted T cells, or PBMCs.

The sequencing sample was made of peripheral blood. This sequence originates from an older man who had recovered from COVID-19. The chain joins TRBV7-2 to TRBJ2-3; TRBD2 might be the D (6 bases). CDR3 coding DNA: TGTGCCAGCAGCTTCTGGACGGGAGAGAGCACAGATACGCAGTATTTT. As protein: CASSFWTGESTDTQYF.